This entry describes one TCR beta chain. Its target is unknown. The sample originates from a study of beta chain features in type 1 diabetes. Findings and limits, study-wide: Shorter templates may be favored by PCR, equally so in patients and controls.

Of the isolated RNA, all was reverse transcribed, and so the sequenced material was expressed TCRB transcripts. Assay used: immunoSEQ multiplex PCR; TCRdb lists only in-frame clones, some missing. This table holds 65,000 to 100,000 clones, about a third found once. CDR3 length: 13 amino acids. Germline V gene data show CDR1 as ENHRY and CDR2 as SYGVKD. Deletions cut 3 bases from V and 5 bases from J, with 11 bases between. This receptor was taken from a woman aged 18-29 years in good health. Sequencing input: stem cell memory CD4+ T cells from blood. The chain uses TRBV10-3 and TRBJ2-7; no reliable D call. For the CDR3, the DNA is TGTGCCATCAGTGATCAGCGACGGGACGAGCAGTACTTC. This sequence encodes CAISDQRRDEQYF.